The 22 T cell receptor beta chains presented below share a single source sample, sequenced in a study of shared clonotypes between healthy human individuals. Some clones are missing from TCRdb's copy, which holds only in-frame ones; the method was immunoSEQ multiplex PCR. The sample holds around 2.1 million clones, 90% to 95% seen once. CD45RO-negative, CCR7-positively selected cells formed the naive CD8 fraction, excluding terminally differentiated effector memory CD45RA+ cells. Sequences were obtained from naive CD8+ T cells from PBMCs. Every receptor here comes from a young man in good health. Some clones in this sample may be carry-over from other donors' samples.

J is TRBJ2-1 and V is TRBV2; D is possibly TRBD2 (6 bases). Germline V gives CDR1 SNHLY, CDR2 FYNNEI. The CDR3 contains 15 residues. Trimming took off 5 bases at V and 0 bases at J, with 11 bases between the two ends. The CDR3 loop is CASSLGRLSYNEQFF. The CDR3 coding sequence is TGTGCCAGCAGTCTCGGGAGACTCTCCTACAATGAGCAGTTCTTC.

The chain joins TRBV7-9 to TRBJ1-1; a possible D gene is TRBD1 (5 bases). Trimming removed 4 bases at V and 3 bases at J, with 15 bases between. There are 15 residues in the CDR3. In germline, CDR1 is SEHNR, CDR2 FQNEAQ (reference sequence). The CDR3 coding sequence is TGTGCCAGCAGCTCTAAGGATGGACACGACACTGAAGCTTTCTTT. Translated: CASSSKDGHDTEAFF.

The V gene is TRBV7-2, the J gene TRBJ2-7; D possibly corresponds to TRBD2 (5 bases). The V gene lost 3 bases and the J gene lost 5 bases, with 17 bases spanning the gap. The CDR3 covers 15 residues. The germline V gene has CDR1 SGHTA and CDR2 FQGNSA. CDR3 DNA sequence: TGTGCCAGCAGCTTCCCGACCGGGATTACCCACGAGCAGTACTTC. Translated, it gives CASSFPTGITHEQYF.

The J gene is TRBJ1-1, the V gene TRBV11-2; 8 bases are shared with TRBD1. The CDR3 covers 15 residues. Germline V gene data show CDR1 as SGHAT and CDR2 as FQNNGV. V dropped 1 base and J dropped 5; count of bases not matched to a gene: 6. CDR3 DNA: TGTGCCAGCAGCTTAGTTAGACAGGGGAGGACTGAAGCTTTCTTT. As protein: CASSLVRQGRTEAFF.

Worth noting for this clone: Other DNA sequences in the same sample also yield this CDR3. The V and J genes are TRBV27 and TRBJ1-5; TRBD1 matches 9 bases. The CDR3 loop spans 14 amino acids. Germline lookup yields CDR1 MNHEY and CDR2 SMNVEV (reference sequence). The junction had 2 bases not matched to a gene; V was cut back by 4 bases and J by 4 bases. The CDR3 reads CASSYGTGNQPQHF. Written as DNA, the CDR3 is TGTGCCAGCAGTTATGGGACAGGGAATCAGCCCCAGCATTTT.

V gene TRBV19 combines with J gene TRBJ2-6, with D unresolved. CDR1 LNHDA and CDR2 SQIVND come from the germline V gene (reference sequence). Trimming cost V 6 bases and J 0 bases, with 12 bases left between them. The CDR3 totals 16 residues. This CDR3 is CASSFGRPSGANVLTF. The CDR3 nucleotides read TGTGCCAGTAGCTTCGGACGGCCCTCTGGGGCCAACGTCCTGACTTTC.

CDR3 residues: CASSSTGNTEAFF. CDR3 nucleotides: TGCGCCAGCAGCTCGACAGGGAACACTGAAGCTTTCTTT. This chain links TRBV5-1 with TRBJ1-1; possible D gene TRBD1, 6 bases. CDR3 length equals 13 residues. V was pared by 3 bases and J by 1 base, with 7 bases between. Looked up from germline, CDR1 is SGHRS and CDR2 is YFSETQ.

The chain uses TRBV27 and TRBJ1-4; 7 nucleotides agree with TRBD1. Trimming removed 5 bases from V and 8 bases from J; junction bases left unmatched: 11. Germline V gives CDR1 MNHEY, CDR2 SMNVEV (reference sequence). There are 15 residues in the CDR3. For the CDR3, the DNA is TGTGCCAGCAGTACCACAACGGGAGGGGGCGAAAAACTGTTTTTT. It is translated as CASSTTTGGGEKLFF.

V is TRBV7-6 and J is TRBJ2-3; perhaps D is TRBD1 or TRBD2 (6 bases each). The CDR3 runs to 17 residues. In germline, CDR1 is SGHVS, CDR2 FNYEAQ. Trimming stripped 1 base from V and 7 bases from J, with 21 bases between. For the CDR3, the DNA is TGTGCCAGCAGCTTAGTTTGGCAGGGGCGGGGTCCGAATACGCAGTATTTT. Protein product: CASSLVWQGRGPNTQYF. Full variable domain (rest looked up from reference TRBV7-6 and TRBJ2-3): GAGVSQSPRYKVTKRGQDVALRCDPISGHVSLYWYRQALGQGPEFLTYFNYEAQQDKSGLPNDRFSAERPEGSISTLTIQRTEQRDSAMYRCASSLVWQGRGPNTQYFGPGTRLTVL.

This clone has only a few counts. V and J are TRBV7-9 and TRBJ1-1; weak D call: TRBD1 (6 bases). V was clipped by 4 bases and J by 4 bases, with 16 bases between them. Germline CDR1 and CDR2: SEHNR and FQNEAQ (reference sequence). The CDR3 consists of 15 residues. CDR3 residues: CASSSSNRVPTEAFF. CDR3 nucleotides: TGTGCCAGCAGCTCATCGAACAGGGTCCCCACTGAAGCTTTCTTT.

CDR3 DNA sequence: TGTGCCAGCTCACCACTTCTCAGCGGGAGGGGCACCGGGGAGCTGTTTTTT. Its protein product is CASSPLLSGRGTGELFF. V is TRBV18 and J is TRBJ2-2; TRBD2 matches 10 bases. Germline CDR1 is KGHSH and CDR2 is LQKENI. The trim removed 1 base at V and 4 bases at J, leaving 6 bases unmatched. CDR3 length: 17 amino acids. Full variable domain (missing parts from reference TRBV18 and TRBJ2-2): NAGVMQNPRHLVRRRGQEARLRCSPMKGHSHVYWYRQLPEEGLKFMVYLQKENIIDESGMPKERFSAEFPKEGPSILRIQQVVRGDSAAYFCASSPLLSGRGTGELFFGEGSRLTVL.

The V gene is TRBV5-6, the J gene TRBJ2-7; 10 nucleotides agree with TRBD1. CDR1 and CDR2 from the germline V gene are SGHDT and YYEEEE. J gave up 4 bases and V 4 bases, and 8 bases lay outside the gene matches. The CDR3 is 15 amino acids. CDR3 bases: TGTGCCAGCAGCGAACTACCGGGACAGGGGTACGAGCAGTACTTC. The encoded protein is CASSELPGQGYEQYF. The variable domain in full, completed from reference TRBV5-6 and TRBJ2-7, reads DAGVTQSPTHLIKTRGQQVTLRCSPKSGHDTVSWYQQALGQGPQFIFQYYEEEERQRGNFPDRFSGHQFPNYSSELNVNALLLGDSALYLCASSELPGQGYEQYFGPGTRLTVT.

V and J are TRBV9 and TRBJ2-3, with D unresolved. Germline V gene lookup returns CDR1 SGDLS and CDR2 YYNGEE. The CDR3 length is 14 residues. V was pared by 1 base and J by 0 bases, with 6 bases between. Here the CDR3 DNA reads TGTGCCAGCAGCGTATCAACTAGCACAGATACGCAGTATTTT. Its translation: CASSVSTSTDTQYF.

This chain uses TRBV30 with TRBJ2-4, with TRBD2 matching 13 bases. This CDR3 is built from 18 residues. CDR1 and CDR2 (germline): GTSNPN, SVGIG (reference sequence). The trim removed 8 bases at V and 2 bases at J, leaving 15 bases unmatched. The CDR3 is CAGLGLAGEEESKNIQYF. The CDR3 nucleotides are TGTGCCGGACTAGGACTAGCGGGAGAGGAGGAGTCCAAAAACATTCAGTACTTC.

This chain connects TRBV6-5 to TRBJ2-7; TRBD2 matches 10 bases. CDR3 length equals 15 residues. Germline V gives CDR1 MNHEY, CDR2 SVGAGI. V was pared by 6 bases and J by 1 base, with 6 bases of the junction left unmatched. The CDR3 loop is CASSQGLAPSYEQYF. Here the CDR3 DNA reads TGTGCCAGCAGCCAGGGACTAGCGCCTTCCTACGAGCAGTACTTC.

The J gene is TRBJ1-1, the V gene TRBV7-8; D is perhaps TRBD1 (5 bases). Trimming took off 0 bases at V and 4 bases at J, with 15 bases between the two ends. Germline-derived CDR1 and CDR2 are SGHVS and FQNEAQ. CDR3 size: 16 residues. In DNA, the CDR3 is TGTGCCAGCAGCTTAGCGGGTGGCAGGGCGGGCACTGAAGCTTTCTTT. It encodes CASSLAGGRAGTEAFF.

The rearrangement joins TRBV27 to TRBJ2-1; TRBD2 matches at 7 bases. Trimming removed 5 bases from V and 4 bases from J; junction bases left unmatched: 11. The CDR3 extends over 16 amino acids. Germline V gene data show CDR1 as MNHEY and CDR2 as SMNVEV (reference sequence). This CDR3 reads CASSPLLATPYNEQFF. For the CDR3, the DNA is TGTGCCAGCAGTCCACTACTAGCGACCCCGTACAATGAGCAGTTCTTC.

This chain connects TRBV7-9 to TRBJ1-6, with 7 positions matching TRBD1. The CDR3 runs to 14 residues. The ends lost 5 bases at V and 7 bases at J; junction bases unmatched: 5. In germline, CDR1 is SEHNR, CDR2 FQNEAQ (reference sequence). The CDR3 DNA follows: TGTGCCAGCAGCATACAGGGGTCGAATTCACCCCTCCACTTT. Its translation is CASSIQGSNSPLHF.

This rearrangement joins TRBV13 to TRBJ2-1; perhaps TRBD1 as D (5 bases). The V gene's germline CDR1 is PRHDT and CDR2 FYEKMQ (reference sequence). The CDR3 loop spans 15 amino acids. The V gene lost 0 bases and the J gene lost 8 bases, with 14 bases spanning the gap. In DNA, the CDR3 is TGTGCCAGCAGCTTAGGAGGGGATGGTGGAGATGAGCAGTTCTTC. Translated: CASSLGGDGGDEQFF. The full variable domain, rest sourced from reference TRBV13 and TRBJ2-1, is AAGVIQSPRHLIKEKRETATLKCYPIPRHDTVYWYQQGPGQDPQFLISFYEKMQSDKGSIPDRFSAQQFSDYHSELNMSSLELGDSALYFCASSLGGDGGDEQFFGPGTRLTVL.

V usage is TRBV7-8 and J usage is TRBJ2-3; maybe TRBD2 (7 bases). V lost 6 bases and J lost 5, with 18 bases in between. CDR3 size: 15 residues. Germline lookup yields CDR1 SGHVS and CDR2 FQNEAQ. This CDR3 is CASRGGLTAVDTQYF. The CDR3, as DNA: TGTGCCAGCAGAGGGGGACTAACCGCAGTAGATACGCAGTATTTT. Drawing the rest from reference TRBV7-8 and TRBJ2-3, the complete variable domain is GAGVSQSPRYKVAKRGQDVALRCDPISGHVSLFWYQQALGQGPEFLTYFQNEAQLDKSGLPSDRFFAERPEGSVSTLKIQRTQQEDSAVYLCASRGGLTAVDTQYFGPGTRLTVL.

The chain joins TRBV28 to TRBJ2-7; weak D call: TRBD1 (5 bases). Germline-derived CDR1 and CDR2 are MDHEN and SYDVKM. V was trimmed by 9 bases and J by 5 bases, leaving 14 bases between them. The CDR3 runs to 12 residues. The CDR3 loop reads CASRAGMDEQYF. CDR3 nucleotide sequence: TGTGCCAGTCGGGCAGGGATGGACGAGCAGTACTTC.

V and J are TRBV29-1 and TRBJ2-7; 8 nucleotides match TRBD1. Per germline, CDR1 SQVTM and CDR2 ANQGSEA. The V segment lost 7 bases and the J segment 6 bases; nucleotides outside the gene matches: 5. The CDR3 length is 11 residues. The CDR3 nucleotides read TGCAGCGGTACCAGGGGGCCCGAGCAGTACTTC. Protein sequence: CSGTRGPEQYF.